This TCR beta chain is from a study of cytomegalovirus exposure and HLA in healthy donors. Primers: 60 Vbeta forward and 13 Jbeta reverse. Repertoires were generated with immunoSEQ multiplex PCR, while TCRdb's copy carries only in-frame clones and drops some. The data contain around 110,000 clones, around a tenth of them singletons. This clone was counted between two and nine times. Per germline, CDR1 SGHNT and CDR2 YYREEE (reference sequence). Trimming pared 0 bases from V and 0 bases from J, leaving 9 bases between. The CDR3 runs 15 residues. This sequence originates from a man aged 30 to 39 in good health and CMV-seronegative. The sequenced sample was PBMCs. This chain joins TRBV5-4 and TRBJ1-2; weak D call: TRBD1 (6 bases). The CDR3: CASSLGTGSNYGYTF. The CDR3 bases are TGTGCCAGCAGCTTGGGAACAGGGTCTAACTATGGCTACACCTTC.